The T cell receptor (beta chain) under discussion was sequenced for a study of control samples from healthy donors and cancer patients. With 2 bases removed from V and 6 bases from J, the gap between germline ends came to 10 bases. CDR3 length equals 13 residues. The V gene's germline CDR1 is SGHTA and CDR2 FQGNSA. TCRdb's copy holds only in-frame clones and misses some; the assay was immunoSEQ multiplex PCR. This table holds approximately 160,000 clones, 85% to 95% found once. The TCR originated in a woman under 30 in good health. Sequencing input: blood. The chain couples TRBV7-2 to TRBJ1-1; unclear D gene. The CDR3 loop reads CASSLNPRPEAFF. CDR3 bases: TGTGCCAGCAGCTTAAACCCTCGGCCTGAAGCTTTCTTT.